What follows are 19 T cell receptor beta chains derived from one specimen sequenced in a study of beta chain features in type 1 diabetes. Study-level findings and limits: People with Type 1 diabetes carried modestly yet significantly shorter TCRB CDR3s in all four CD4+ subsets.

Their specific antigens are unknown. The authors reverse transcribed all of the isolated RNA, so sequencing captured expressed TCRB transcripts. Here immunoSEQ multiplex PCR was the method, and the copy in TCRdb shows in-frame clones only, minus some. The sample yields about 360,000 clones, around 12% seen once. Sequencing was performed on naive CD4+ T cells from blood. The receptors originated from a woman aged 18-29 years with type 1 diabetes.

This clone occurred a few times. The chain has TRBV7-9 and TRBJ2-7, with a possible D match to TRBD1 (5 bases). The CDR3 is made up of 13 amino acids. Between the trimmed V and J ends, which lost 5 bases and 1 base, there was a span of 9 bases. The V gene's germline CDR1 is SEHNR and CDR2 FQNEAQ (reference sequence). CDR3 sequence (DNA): TGTGCCAGCAGCATGGACATTTCCTACGAGCAGTACTTC. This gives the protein CASSMDISYEQYF.

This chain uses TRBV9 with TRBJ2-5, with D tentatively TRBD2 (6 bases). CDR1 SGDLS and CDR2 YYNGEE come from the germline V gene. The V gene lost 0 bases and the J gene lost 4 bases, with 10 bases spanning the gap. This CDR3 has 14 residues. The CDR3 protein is CASSVGSGGETQYF. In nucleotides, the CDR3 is TGTGCCAGCAGCGTAGGTAGCGGAGGAGAGACCCAGTACTTC.

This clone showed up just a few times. The CDR3 DNA is TGTGCCAGCAGTTCGGGACAGGGGGCCGGCGAGCAGTACTTC. The encoded protein is CASSSGQGAGEQYF. The gene calls are TRBV7-3 and TRBJ2-7; 12 positions agree with TRBD1. CDR3 length: 14 residues. CDR1 is SGHTA and CDR2 is FQGTGA in the germline V gene. The trim removed 6 bases at V and 6 bases at J, leaving 6 bases unmatched.

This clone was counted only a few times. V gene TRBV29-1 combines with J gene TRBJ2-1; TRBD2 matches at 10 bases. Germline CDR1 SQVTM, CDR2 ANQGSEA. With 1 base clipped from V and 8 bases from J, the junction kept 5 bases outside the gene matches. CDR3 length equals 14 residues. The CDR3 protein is CSVEGASGGDEQFF. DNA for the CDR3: TGCAGCGTTGAAGGTGCTAGCGGGGGTGATGAGCAGTTCTTC.

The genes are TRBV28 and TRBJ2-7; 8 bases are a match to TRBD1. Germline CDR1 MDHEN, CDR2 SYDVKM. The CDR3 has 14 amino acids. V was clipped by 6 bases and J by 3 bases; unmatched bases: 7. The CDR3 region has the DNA TGTGCCAGCAGCGATGGACAGGGACTCTACGAGCAGTACTTC. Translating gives CASSDGQGLYEQYF.

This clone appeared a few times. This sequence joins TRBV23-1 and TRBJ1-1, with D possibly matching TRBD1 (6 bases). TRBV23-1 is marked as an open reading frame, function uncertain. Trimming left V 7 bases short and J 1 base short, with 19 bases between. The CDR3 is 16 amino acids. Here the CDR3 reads CASTQFPGHPNTEAFF. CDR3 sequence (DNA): TGCGCCAGCACCCAGTTTCCGGGACACCCGAACACTGAAGCTTTCTTT.

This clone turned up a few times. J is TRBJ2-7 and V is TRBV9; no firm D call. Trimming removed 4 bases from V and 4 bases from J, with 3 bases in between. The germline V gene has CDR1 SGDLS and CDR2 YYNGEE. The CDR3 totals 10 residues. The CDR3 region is CASSLYEQYF. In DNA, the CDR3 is TGTGCCAGCAGCCTTTACGAGCAGTACTTC.

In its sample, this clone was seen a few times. CDR3 DNA sequence: TGTGCCAGCAGTGATCTGGGCGGGGCTTCCTACGAGCAGTACTTC. It specifies CASSDLGGASYEQYF. The chain couples TRBV2 to TRBJ2-7; D is perhaps TRBD2 (6 bases). Germline-derived CDR1 and CDR2 are SNHLY and FYNNEI. The V end lost 3 bases, the J end lost 1 base, and 13 bases lay between the germline ends. The CDR3 consists of 15 residues.

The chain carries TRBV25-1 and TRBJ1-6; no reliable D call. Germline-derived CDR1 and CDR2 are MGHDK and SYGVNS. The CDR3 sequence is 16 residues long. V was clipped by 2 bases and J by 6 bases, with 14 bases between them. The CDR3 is CASSETPANANSPLHF. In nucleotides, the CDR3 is TGTGCCAGCAGTGAAACTCCCGCCAATGCTAATTCACCCCTCCACTTT.

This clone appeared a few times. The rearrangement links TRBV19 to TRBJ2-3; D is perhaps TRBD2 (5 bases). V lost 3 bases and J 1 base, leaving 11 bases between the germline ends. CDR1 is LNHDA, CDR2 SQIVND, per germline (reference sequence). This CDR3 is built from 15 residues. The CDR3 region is CASSISAGRTDTQYF. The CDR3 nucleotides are TGTGCCAGTAGTATCTCCGCGGGTCGCACAGATACGCAGTATTTT. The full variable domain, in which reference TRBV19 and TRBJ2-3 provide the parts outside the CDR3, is DGGITQSPKYLFRKEGQNVTLSCEQNLNHDAMYWYRQDPGQGLRLIYYSQIVNDFQKGDIAEGYSVSREKKESFPLTVTSAQKNPTAFYLCASSISAGRTDTQYFGPGTRLTVL.

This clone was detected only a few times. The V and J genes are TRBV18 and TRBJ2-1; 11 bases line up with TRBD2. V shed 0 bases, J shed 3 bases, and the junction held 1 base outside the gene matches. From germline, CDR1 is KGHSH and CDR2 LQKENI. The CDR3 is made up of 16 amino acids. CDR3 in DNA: TGTGCCAGCTCACCACCTAGCGGGGGGGGCTACAATGAGCAGTTCTTC. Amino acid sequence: CASSPPSGGGYNEQFF.

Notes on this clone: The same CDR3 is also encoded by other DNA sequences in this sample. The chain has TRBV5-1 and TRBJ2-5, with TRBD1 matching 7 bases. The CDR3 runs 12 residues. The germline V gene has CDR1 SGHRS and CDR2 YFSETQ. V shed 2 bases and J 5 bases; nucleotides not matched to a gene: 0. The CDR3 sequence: CASSLQGETQYF. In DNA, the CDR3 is TGCGCCAGCAGCTTACAGGGGGAGACCCAGTACTTC.

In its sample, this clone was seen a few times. The CDR3 DNA reads as TGTGCCAGCAGAACCAGCCCCGACCCATTAGCCACAGATACGCAGTATTTT. It yields the protein CASRTSPDPLATDTQYF. This chain links TRBV9 with TRBJ2-3; unclear D gene. V lost 5 bases to trimming and J lost 2 bases, with 21 bases between them. Germline assignment: CDR1 SGDLS and CDR2 YYNGEE. The CDR3 has 17 residues.

In DNA, the CDR3 is TGTGCCAGCAGTCTGGGACTAGCGGGAGGGAATGAGCAGTTCTTC. Amino acid sequence: CASSLGLAGGNEQFF. V gene TRBV6-4 combines with J gene TRBJ2-1, with 16 bases identical to TRBD2. V trimming: 5 bases; J trimming: 7 bases; junction bases outside the gene matches: 2. Per germline, CDR1 MRHNA and CDR2 SNTAGT. There are 15 residues in the CDR3.

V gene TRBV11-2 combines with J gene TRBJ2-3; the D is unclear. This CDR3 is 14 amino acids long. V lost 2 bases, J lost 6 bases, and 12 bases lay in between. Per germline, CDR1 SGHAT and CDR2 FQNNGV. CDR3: CASSLRGDGDTQYF. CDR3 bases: TGTGCCAGCAGCTTACGCGGCGACGGTGATACGCAGTATTTT.

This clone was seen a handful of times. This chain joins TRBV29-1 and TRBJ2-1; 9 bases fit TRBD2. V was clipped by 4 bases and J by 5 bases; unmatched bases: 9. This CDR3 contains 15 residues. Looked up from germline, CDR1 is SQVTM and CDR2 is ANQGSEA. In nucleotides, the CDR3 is TGCAGCGTTGGAACCTTTAGCGGGAGCAACAATGAGCAGTTCTTC. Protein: CSVGTFSGSNNEQFF.

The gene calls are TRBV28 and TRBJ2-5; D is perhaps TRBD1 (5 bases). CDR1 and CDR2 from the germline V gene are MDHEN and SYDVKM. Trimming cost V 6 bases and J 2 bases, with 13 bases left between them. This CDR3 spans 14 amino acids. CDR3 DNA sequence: TGTGCCAGCAGGGGCAGGGCGATTCAAGAGACCCAGTACTTC. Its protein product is CASRGRAIQETQYF.

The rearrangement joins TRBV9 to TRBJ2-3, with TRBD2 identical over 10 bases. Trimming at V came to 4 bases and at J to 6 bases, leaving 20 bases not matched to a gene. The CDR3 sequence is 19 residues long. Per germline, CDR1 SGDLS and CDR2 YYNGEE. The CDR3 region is CASSTRHRTSGGLIDTQYF. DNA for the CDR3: TGTGCCAGCAGCACGCGCCATCGGACTAGCGGAGGCCTTATCGATACGCAGTATTTT.

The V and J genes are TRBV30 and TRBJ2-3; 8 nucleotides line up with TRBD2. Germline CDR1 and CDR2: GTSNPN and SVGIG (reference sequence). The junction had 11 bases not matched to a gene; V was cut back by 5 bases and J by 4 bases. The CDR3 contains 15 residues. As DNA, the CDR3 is TGTGCCTGGGGGAAGGGGTTAGCGGGGTCAGATACGCAGTATTTT. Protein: CAWGKGLAGSDTQYF.